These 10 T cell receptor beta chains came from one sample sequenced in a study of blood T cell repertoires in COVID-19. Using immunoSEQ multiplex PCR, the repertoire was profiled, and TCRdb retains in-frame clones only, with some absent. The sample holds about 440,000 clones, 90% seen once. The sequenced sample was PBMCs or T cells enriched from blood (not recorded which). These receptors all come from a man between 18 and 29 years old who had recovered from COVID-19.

The CDR3 DNA follows: TGCGCCACGCGCGCTGCCGGGACCGGGGAGCTGTTTTTT. Its translation: CATRAAGTGELFF. The V gene is TRBV10-1, the J gene TRBJ2-2, with D hard to call. This CDR3 has 13 residues. Trimming took 10 bases from V and 5 from J, leaving 14 bases between them. From germline, CDR1 is WNHNN and CDR2 SYGVQD (reference sequence).

The CDR3 region has the DNA TGCAGCGTTGAACGGGCTAGCGGGAGTTCCACAGATACGCAGTATTTT. It specifies CSVERASGSSTDTQYF. J is TRBJ2-3 and V is TRBV29-1, with 10 bases that match TRBD2. The CDR3 has 16 amino acids. Germline V lookup: CDR1 SQVTM, CDR2 ANQGSEA. V shed 2 bases, J shed 2 bases, and the junction held 7 bases outside the gene matches.

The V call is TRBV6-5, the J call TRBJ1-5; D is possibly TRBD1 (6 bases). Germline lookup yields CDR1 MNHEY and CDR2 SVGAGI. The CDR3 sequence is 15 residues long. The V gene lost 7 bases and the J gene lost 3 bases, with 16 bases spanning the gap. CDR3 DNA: TGTGCCAGCAAAGAAGGGGGATTCGTCAATCAGCCCCAGCATTTT. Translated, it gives CASKEGGFVNQPQHF.

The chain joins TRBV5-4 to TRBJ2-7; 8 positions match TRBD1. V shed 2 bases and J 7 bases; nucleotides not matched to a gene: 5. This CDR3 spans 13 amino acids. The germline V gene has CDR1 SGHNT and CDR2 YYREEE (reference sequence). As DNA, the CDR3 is TGTGCCAGCAGCTTTCAGGGGGCGGGGGAGCAGTACTTC. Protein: CASSFQGAGEQYF.

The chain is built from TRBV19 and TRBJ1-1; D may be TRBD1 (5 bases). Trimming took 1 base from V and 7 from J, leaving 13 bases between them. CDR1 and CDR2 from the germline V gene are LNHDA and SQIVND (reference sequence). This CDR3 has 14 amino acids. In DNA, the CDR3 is TGTGCCAGTAGTATAGCAGGGTTAACAGTTGAAGCTTTCTTT. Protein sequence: CASSIAGLTVEAFF.

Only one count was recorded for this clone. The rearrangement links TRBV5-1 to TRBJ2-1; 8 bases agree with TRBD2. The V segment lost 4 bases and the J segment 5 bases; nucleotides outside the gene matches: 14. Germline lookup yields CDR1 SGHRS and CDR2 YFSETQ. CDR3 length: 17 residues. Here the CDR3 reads CASSAQPLAGLNNEQFF. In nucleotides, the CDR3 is TGCGCCAGCAGCGCGCAACCTCTAGCGGGCCTGAACAATGAGCAGTTCTTC.

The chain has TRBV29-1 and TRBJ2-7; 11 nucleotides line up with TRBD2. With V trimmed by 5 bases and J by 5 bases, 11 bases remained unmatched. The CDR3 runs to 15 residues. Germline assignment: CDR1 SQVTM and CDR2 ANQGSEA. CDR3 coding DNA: TGCAGCGTTCTTTTTAGCGGGGGGGCCTCTAACGAGCAGTACTTC. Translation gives CSVLFSGGASNEQYF.

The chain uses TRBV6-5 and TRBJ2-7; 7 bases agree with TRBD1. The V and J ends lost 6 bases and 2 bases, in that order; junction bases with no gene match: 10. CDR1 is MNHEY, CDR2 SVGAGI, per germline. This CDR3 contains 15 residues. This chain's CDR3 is CASSSAGTEAYEQYF. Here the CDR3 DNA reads TGTGCCAGCAGCTCTGCCGGGACAGAGGCCTACGAGCAGTACTTC.

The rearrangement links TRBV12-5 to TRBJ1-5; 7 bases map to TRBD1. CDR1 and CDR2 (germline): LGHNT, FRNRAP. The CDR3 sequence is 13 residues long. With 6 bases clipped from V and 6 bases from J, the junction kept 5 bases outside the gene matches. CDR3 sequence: CASGEGAGQPQHF. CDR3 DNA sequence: TGTGCTAGTGGCGAGGGGGCGGGTCAGCCCCAGCATTTT.

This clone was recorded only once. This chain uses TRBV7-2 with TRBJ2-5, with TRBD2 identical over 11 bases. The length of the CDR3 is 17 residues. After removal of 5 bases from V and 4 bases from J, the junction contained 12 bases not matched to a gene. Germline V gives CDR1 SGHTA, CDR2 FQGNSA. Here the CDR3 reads CASSLQISGRVGETQYF. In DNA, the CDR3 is TGTGCCAGCAGCCTGCAGATTAGCGGGAGGGTAGGAGAGACCCAGTACTTC. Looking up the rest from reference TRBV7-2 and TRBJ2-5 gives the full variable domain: GAGVSQSPSNKVTEKGKDVELRCDPISGHTALYWYRQSLGQGLEFLIYFQGNSAPDKSGLPSDRFSAERTGGSVSTLTIQRTQQEDSAVYLCASSLQISGRVGETQYFGPGTRLLVL.